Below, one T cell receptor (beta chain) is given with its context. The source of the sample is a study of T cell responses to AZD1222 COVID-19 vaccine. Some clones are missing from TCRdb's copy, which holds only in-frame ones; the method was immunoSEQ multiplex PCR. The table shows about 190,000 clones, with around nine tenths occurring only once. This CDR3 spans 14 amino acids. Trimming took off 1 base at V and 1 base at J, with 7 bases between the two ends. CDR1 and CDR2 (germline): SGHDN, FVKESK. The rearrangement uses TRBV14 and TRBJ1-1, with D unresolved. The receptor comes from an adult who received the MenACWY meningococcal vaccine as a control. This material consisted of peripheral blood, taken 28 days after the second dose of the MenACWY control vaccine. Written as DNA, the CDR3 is TGTGCCAGCAGCCAAGGTAACGGGAACACTGAAGCTTTCTTT. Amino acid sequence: CASSQGNGNTEAFF.